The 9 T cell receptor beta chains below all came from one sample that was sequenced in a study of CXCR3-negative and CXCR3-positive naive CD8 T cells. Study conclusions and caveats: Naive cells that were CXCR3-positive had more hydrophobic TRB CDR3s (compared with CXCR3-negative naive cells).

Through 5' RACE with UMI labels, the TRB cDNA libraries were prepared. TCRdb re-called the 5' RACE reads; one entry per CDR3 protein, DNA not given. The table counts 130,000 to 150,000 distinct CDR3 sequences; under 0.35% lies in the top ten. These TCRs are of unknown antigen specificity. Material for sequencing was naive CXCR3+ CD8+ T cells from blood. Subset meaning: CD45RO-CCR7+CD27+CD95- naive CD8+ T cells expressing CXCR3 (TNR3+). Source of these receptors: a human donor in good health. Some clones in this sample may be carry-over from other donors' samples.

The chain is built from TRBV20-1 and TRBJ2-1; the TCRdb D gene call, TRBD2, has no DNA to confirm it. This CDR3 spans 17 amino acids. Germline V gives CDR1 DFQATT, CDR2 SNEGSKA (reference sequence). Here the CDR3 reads CSARDRASGGAYNEQFF.

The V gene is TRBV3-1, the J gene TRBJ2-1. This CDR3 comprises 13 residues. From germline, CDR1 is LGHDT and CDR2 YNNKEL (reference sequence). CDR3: CASSQGSLNEQFF.

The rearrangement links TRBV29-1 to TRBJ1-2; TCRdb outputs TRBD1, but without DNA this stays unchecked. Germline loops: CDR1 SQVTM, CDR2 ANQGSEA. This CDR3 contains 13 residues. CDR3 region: CSVEPGLGYGYTF.

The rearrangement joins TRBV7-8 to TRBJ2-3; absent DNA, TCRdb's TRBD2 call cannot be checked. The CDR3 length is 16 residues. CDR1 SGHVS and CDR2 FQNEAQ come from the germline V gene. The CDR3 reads CASSSGAGGPTDTQYF.

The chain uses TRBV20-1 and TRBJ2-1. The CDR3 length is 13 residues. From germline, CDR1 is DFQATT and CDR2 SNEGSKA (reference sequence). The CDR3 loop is CSARALTYNEQFF.

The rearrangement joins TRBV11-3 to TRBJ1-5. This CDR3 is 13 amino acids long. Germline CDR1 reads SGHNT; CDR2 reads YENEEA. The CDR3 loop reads CASSINVGQPQHF.

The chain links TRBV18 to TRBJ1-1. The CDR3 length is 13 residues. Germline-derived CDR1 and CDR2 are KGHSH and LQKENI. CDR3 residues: CASSVDRNTEAFF.

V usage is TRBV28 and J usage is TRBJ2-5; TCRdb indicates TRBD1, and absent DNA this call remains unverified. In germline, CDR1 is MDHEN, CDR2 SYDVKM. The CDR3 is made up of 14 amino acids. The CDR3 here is CASSTTGNQETQYF.

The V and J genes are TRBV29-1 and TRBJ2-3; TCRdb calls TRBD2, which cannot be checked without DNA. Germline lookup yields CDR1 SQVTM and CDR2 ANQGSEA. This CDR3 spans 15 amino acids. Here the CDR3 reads CSVDVAGVGTDTQYF.